This entry describes one T cell receptor beta chain. Its antigen is unknown. The source of the sample is a study of a mutant IDH1 vaccine in newly diagnosed glioma. Across the study: Eight vaccinations went to patients in weeks 1, 3, 5, 7, 11, 15, 19, 23. Patients had received radiotherapy, temozolomide, or both previously, most receiving both. Mean patient age was approximately 39 years; around 60% were male and around 38% female. The study's findings and limits: Whatever changes occurred in top peripheral T cell clonotypes seemed unrelated to pseudoprogression.

CDR3 length equals 13 residues. Germline V gene data show CDR1 as MNHNY and CDR2 as SVGAGI (reference sequence). V lost 8 bases and J 7 bases, leaving 17 bases between the germline ends. Time point indicated: week 23, last vaccination. The content of each vaccine dose was 300 ug of mutant IDH1 20-mer peptide, and topical imiquimod accompanied it. The data were produced by immunoSEQ multiplex PCR, yet TCRdb's version contains in-frame clones alone and is incomplete. The table has about 55,000 clones, 80% seen once. V is TRBV6-6 and J is TRBJ1-2, with unresolved D. Sequencing used PBMCs, obtained from a glioma patient whose treatment included an IDH1 peptide vaccine. This receptor was identified in a middle-aged man with glioma. CDR3 bases: TGTGCCAGCCAATCGGACGGACTTCGTGGCTACACCTTC. It is translated as CASQSDGLRGYTF.